Below are 11 T cell receptor beta chains sequenced from a single sample in a study of persistence of HIV-infected CD4 T cells (dated by TCRdb to between 2020 and 2021). In the paper's terms, the treatment or condition label means: suppressive antiretroviral therapy. Cells were stimulated with a pool of overlapping HIV-1 Gag 15-mer peptides at 0.75 to 1 ug per peptide per mL. Responding CD4+ T cells were sorted on the basis of upregulation of both CD40 ligand and CD69. The immunoSEQ hsTCRB assay version 4 in survey mode was used to sequence TCRbeta repertoires from genomic DNA. TCRdb took over this immuneACCESS table, retaining in-frame rearrangements with V and J assigned. Such tables are incomplete; in checked studies, under half of the missing clones stem from an unresolved V gene, and the remainder is unexplained. The sample table records tens of thousands of clones; 70% of these occur just once. About 1.5% of the sample lies in the top ten.

Antigens of these TCRs are unknown. The sample consisted of CD4+ T cells sorted from PBMCs after roughly 18-hour stimulation, taken from a patient who received antiretroviral therapy. The cell subset or site label on this specimen signifies: CD40L+CD69+ CD4 T cells responding to HIV-1 Gag peptides. The source is an adult man with HIV who was CMV-seropositive.

J is TRBJ1-1 and V is TRBV5-1, with 11 nucleotides matching TRBD1. Germline V gene lookup returns CDR1 SGHRS and CDR2 YFSETQ. The junction had 3 bases not matched to a gene; V was cut back by 4 bases and J by 4 bases. The CDR3 runs to 14 residues. CDR3 region: CASSTGTGGTEAFF. DNA for the CDR3: TGCGCCAGCAGCACCGGGACAGGGGGCACTGAAGCTTTCTTT.

The CDR3 DNA is TGTGCCAGCAGGGAGGGGGGTTATCAGCCCCAGCATTTT. Its protein product is CASREGGYQPQHF. This chain connects TRBV2 to TRBJ1-5; D is perhaps TRBD1 (6 bases). CDR1 SNHLY and CDR2 FYNNEI come from the germline V gene. The CDR3 totals 13 residues. The V end was cut by 6 bases, the J end by 5 bases, with 11 bases between. Drawing the rest from reference TRBV2 and TRBJ1-5, the complete variable domain is EPEVTQTPSHQVTQMGQEVILRCVPISNHLYFYWYRQILGQKVEFLVSFYNNEISEKSEIFDDQFSVERPDGSNFTLKIRSTKLEDSAMYFCASREGGYQPQHFGDGTRLSIL.

The rearrangement joins TRBV6-1 to TRBJ1-2, with TRBD1 matching over 7 bases. The germline gives CDR1 MNHNS, CDR2 SASEGT. The J segment lost 2 bases and the V segment lost 2 bases, leaving 2 bases of the junction unmatched. This CDR3 spans 14 amino acids. The CDR3 DNA is TGTGCCAGCAGTGAATGGGGACAGAACTATGGCTACACCTTC. Residues: CASSEWGQNYGYTF.

The rearrangement links TRBV27 to TRBJ1-1; 7 nucleotides line up with TRBD1. Germline lookup yields CDR1 MNHEY and CDR2 SMNVEV (reference sequence). V lost 4 bases and J lost 3; bases outside the gene matches: 26. This CDR3 comprises 21 residues. The CDR3 loop reads CASSSLIPNRGTLRRDTEAFF. The CDR3 bases are TGTGCCAGCAGTTCGTTAATACCTAACAGGGGAACCCTCCGACGGGACACTGAAGCTTTCTTT.

This chain links TRBV6-4 with TRBJ2-3; TRBD2 agrees at 12 bases. CDR3 length: 16 amino acids. Per germline, CDR1 MRHNA and CDR2 SNTAGT. V was pared by 6 bases and J by 2 bases, with 6 bases of the junction left unmatched. The CDR3 loop is CASSPTSGGPTDTQYF. CDR3 bases: TGTGCCAGCAGCCCGACTAGCGGGGGACCCACAGATACGCAGTATTTT.

The CDR3 nucleotides read TGTGCCAGCAGGAGAGGGATCTATGGCTACACCTTC. Translation: CASRRGIYGYTF. The chain combines TRBV27 with TRBJ1-2; D gene unclear. This CDR3 is built from 12 residues. V lost 6 bases, J lost 4 bases, and 9 bases lay in between. Germline CDR1 is MNHEY and CDR2 is SMNVEV (reference sequence).

This clone showed up just once. The chain employs TRBV6-6 and TRBJ1-2; a weak D match, TRBD1 (6 bases). The CDR3 spans 16 residues. V was trimmed by 7 bases and J by 7 bases, leaving 25 bases between them. The V gene's germline CDR1 is MNHNY and CDR2 SVGAGI (reference sequence). The CDR3 DNA follows: TGTGCCAGCACCAATGGGTTTAACAGGGAGGCTAGTGGCTACACCTTC. It specifies CASTNGFNREASGYTF.

The J gene is TRBJ2-1, the V gene TRBV9, with 8 bases lining up with TRBD1. This CDR3 has 17 residues. Germline CDR1 is SGDLS and CDR2 is YYNGEE. Trimming removed 0 bases from V and 0 bases from J; junction bases left unmatched: 5. The CDR3 DNA follows: TGTGCCAGCAGCGTAGGGACAGGGAGAAACTCCTACAATGAGCAGTTCTTC. Translating gives CASSVGTGRNSYNEQFF.

This clone was seen just once. This rearrangement joins TRBV2 to TRBJ1-2; D possibly corresponds to TRBD1 (6 bases). V lost 6 bases, J lost 3 bases, and 14 bases lay in between. Germline loops: CDR1 SNHLY, CDR2 FYNNEI. The CDR3 is made up of 14 amino acids. This CDR3 reads CASRRTVNDYGYTF. CDR3 DNA: TGTGCCAGCAGGAGGACAGTGAACGACTATGGCTACACCTTC.

Comments on this clone: The junction does not match germline at one end; this may be a read error. V usage is TRBV7-9 and J usage is TRBJ2-2; D gene uncertain. From germline, CDR1 is SEHNR and CDR2 FQNEAQ (reference sequence). The CDR3 has 13 residues. In nucleotides, the CDR3 is TGTGCCAGCAGATTAGAGGTTTCCGGGGAGCTGTTTTTT. This gives the protein CASRLEVSGELFF.

V usage is TRBV5-5 and J usage is TRBJ2-3, with unresolved D. Trimming pared 0 bases from V and 2 bases from J, leaving 7 bases between. CDR3 size: 14 residues. The germline V gene has CDR1 SGHKS and CDR2 YYEKEE (reference sequence). The CDR3, as DNA: TGTGCCAGCAGCTTGGACACCGTCACAGATACGCAGTATTTT. Encoded protein: CASSLDTVTDTQYF. The whole variable domain, remainder taken from reference TRBV5-5 and TRBJ2-3, is DAGVTQSPTHLIKTRGQQVTLRCSPISGHKSVSWYQQVLGQGPQFIFQYYEKEERGRGNFPDRFSARQFPNYSSELNVNALLLGDSALYLCASSLDTVTDTQYFGPGTRLTVL.